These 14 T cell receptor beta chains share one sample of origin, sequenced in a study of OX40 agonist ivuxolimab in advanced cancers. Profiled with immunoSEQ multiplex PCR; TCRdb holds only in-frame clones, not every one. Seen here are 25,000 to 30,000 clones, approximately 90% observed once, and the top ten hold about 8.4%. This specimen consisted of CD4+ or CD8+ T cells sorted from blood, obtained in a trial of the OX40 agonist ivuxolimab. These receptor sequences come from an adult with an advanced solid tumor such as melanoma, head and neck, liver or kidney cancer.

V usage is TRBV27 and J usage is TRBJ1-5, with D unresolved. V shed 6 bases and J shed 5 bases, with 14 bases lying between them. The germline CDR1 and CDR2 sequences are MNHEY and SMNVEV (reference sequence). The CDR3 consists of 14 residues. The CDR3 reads CASSALGRDQPQHF. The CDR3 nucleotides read TGTGCCAGCAGCGCTCTCGGGAGAGATCAGCCCCAGCATTTT.

The CDR3 here is CASSIVGGALAEAFF. CDR3 coding DNA: TGTGCCAGCAGCATCGTAGGGGGGGCGCTGGCTGAAGCTTTCTTT. This chain connects TRBV7-9 to TRBJ1-1; tentative D call: TRBD1 (6 bases). Germline V CDR1 and CDR2: SEHNR, FQNEAQ (reference sequence). This CDR3 region has 15 residues. V was pared by 5 bases and J by 6 bases, with 19 bases between.

CDR3 loop: CASSIDQETIEAFF. In DNA form, the CDR3 reads TGTGCCAGTAGTATAGATCAGGAAACGATTGAAGCTTTCTTT. This chain connects TRBV19 to TRBJ1-1; D ambiguous. The CDR3 contains 14 residues. The germline V and J ends were trimmed by 0 bases and 7 bases, with 12 bases remaining between them. Germline V gene lookup returns CDR1 LNHDA and CDR2 SQIVND (reference sequence).

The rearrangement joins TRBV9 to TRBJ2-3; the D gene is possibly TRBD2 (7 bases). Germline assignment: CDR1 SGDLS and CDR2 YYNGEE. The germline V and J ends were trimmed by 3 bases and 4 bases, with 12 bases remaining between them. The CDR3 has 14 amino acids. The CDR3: CASSAAGGPDTQYF. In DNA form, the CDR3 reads TGTGCCAGCAGCGCGGCCGGGGGGCCAGATACGCAGTATTTT.

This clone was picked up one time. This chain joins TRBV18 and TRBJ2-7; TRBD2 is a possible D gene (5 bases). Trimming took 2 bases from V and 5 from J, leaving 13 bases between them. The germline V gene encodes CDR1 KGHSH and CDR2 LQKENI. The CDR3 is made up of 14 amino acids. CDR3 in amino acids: CASSPISGWDEQYF. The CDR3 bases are TGTGCCAGCTCACCAATTTCGGGGTGGGACGAGCAGTACTTC.

CDR3 nucleotide sequence: TGTGCCAGCAGCGGGGGGACCGGTCTTAACTACGAGCAGTACTTC. This codes for CASSGGTGLNYEQYF. The V gene is TRBV9, the J gene TRBJ2-7, with D perhaps given as TRBD1 or TRBD2 (5 bases each). The ends were cut back, 3 bases at V and 3 bases at J, with 16 bases in the middle. The CDR3 extends over 15 amino acids. Germline V gene lookup returns CDR1 SGDLS and CDR2 YYNGEE.

Here the CDR3 DNA reads TGTGCCAGCAGCCAACGGCGGGGAGGCACAGATACGCAGTATTTT. Protein sequence: CASSQRRGGTDTQYF. The chain links TRBV14 to TRBJ2-3; perhaps TRBD2 as D (6 bases). In germline, CDR1 is SGHDN, CDR2 FVKESK. This CDR3 region has 15 residues. Trimming cost V 2 bases and J 1 base, with 10 bases left between them. Full variable domain (missing parts from reference TRBV14 and TRBJ2-3): EAGVTQFPSHSVIEKGQTVTLRCDPISGHDNLYWYRRVMGKEIKFLLHFVKESKQDESGMPNNRFLAERTGGTYSTLKVQPAELEDSGVYFCASSQRRGGTDTQYFGPGTRLTVL.

DNA of the CDR3: TGCAGCGTTGTCGGGACTAGCGGGAGTAATGAGCAGTTCTTC. Encoded protein: CSVVGTSGSNEQFF. The chain carries TRBV29-1 and TRBJ2-1; TRBD2 matches 14 bases. The CDR3 loop spans 14 amino acids. Germline-derived CDR1 and CDR2 are SQVTM and ANQGSEA. V trimming: 4 bases; J trimming: 7 bases; junction bases outside the gene matches: 3.

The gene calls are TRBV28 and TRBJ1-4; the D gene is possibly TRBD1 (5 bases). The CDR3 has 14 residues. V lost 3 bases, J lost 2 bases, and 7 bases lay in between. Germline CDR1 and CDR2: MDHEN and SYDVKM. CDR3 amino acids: CASSFRDTNEKLFF. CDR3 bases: TGTGCCAGCAGTTTCCGGGACACTAATGAAAAACTGTTTTTT.

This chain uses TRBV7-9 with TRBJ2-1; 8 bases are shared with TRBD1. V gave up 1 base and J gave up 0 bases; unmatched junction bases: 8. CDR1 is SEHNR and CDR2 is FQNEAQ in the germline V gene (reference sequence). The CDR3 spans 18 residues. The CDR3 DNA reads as TGTGCCAGCAGCTTAGTGGGCGGACAGGGAAGCTCCTACAATGAGCAGTTCTTC. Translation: CASSLVGGQGSSYNEQFF.

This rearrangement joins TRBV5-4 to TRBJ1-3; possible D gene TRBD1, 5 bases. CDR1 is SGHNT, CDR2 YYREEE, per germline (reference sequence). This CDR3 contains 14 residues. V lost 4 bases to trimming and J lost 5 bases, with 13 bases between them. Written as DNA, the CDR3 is TGTGCCAGCAGCCTGGGGGGGAGCCGAAACACCATATATTTT. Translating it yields CASSLGGSRNTIYF.

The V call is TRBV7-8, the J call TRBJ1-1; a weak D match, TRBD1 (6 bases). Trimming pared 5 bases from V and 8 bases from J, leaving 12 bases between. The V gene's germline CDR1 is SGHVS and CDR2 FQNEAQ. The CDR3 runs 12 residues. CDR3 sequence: CASSRRGKEAFF. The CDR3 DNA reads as TGTGCCAGCAGCCGAAGGGGGAAGGAAGCTTTCTTT.

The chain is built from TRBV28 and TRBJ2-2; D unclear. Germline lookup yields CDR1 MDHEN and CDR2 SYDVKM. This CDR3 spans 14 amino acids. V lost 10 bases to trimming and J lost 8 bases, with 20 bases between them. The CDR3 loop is CAITPLSSAGELFF. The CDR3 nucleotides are TGTGCCATCACCCCCTTATCCTCGGCAGGGGAGCTGTTTTTT. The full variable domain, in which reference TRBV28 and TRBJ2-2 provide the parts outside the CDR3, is DVKVTQSSRYLVKRTGEKVFLECVQDMDHENMFWYRQDPGLGLRLIYFSYDVKMKEKGDIPEGYSVSREKKERFSLILESASTNQTSMYLCAITPLSSAGELFFGEGSRLTVL.

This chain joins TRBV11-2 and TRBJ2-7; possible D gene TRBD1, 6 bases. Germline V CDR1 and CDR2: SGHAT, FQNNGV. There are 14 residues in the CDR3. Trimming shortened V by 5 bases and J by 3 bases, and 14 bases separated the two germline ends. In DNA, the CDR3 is TGTGCCAGCAGCGACCGGGACACGAACTACGAGCAGTACTTC. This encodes CASSDRDTNYEQYF.